Included here is one T cell receptor (beta chain) sequence, with context. Its antigen has not been determined. No much larger clone exists at a distance of one base, and base qualities are not known. Cut back by 5 bases and 4 bases, the V and J ends lie 15 bases apart. The CDR3 measures 16 amino acids from cysteine to phenylalanine. Here the CDR3 DNA is all that survives: 48 bases in frame from base 1. According to the germline V gene, CDR1 reads SGHVS and CDR2 reads FNYEAQ. The data were obtained in a study of post-analysis software for immune sequencing data (dated by TCRdb to the mid-2010s). Regarding the research as a whole: Recorded disease courses included relapsing-remitting, secondary progressive and progressive-relapsing multiple sclerosis, with some patients lacking subtype annotation. The patient repertoires were compared against approximately ten previously published healthy control repertoires obtained from donors aged 6 to 25 years. A subset of samples was prepared in parallel using single-end sample barcoding, then pooled and co-amplified after Illumina adapter ligation. On the study overall, not on this receptor specifically: The multiple sclerosis patient group was slightly younger than the control group. Patients showed significantly higher frequencies than controls for five TRBV segments, among them TRBV5-6, TRBV5-1 and TRBV20-1. When samples were clustered directly using the F measure, samples prepared in the same batch co-clustered strongly, which prompted a batch-effect correction. Multiple sclerosis patients had significantly lower normalized Chao1 diversity than controls, a result that suggests substantial peripheral T-cell clonal expansion.

TCR beta repertoires were profiled from peripheral blood of approximately 13 young patients with multiple sclerosis to demonstrate the VDJtools post-analysis software. The patients with multiple sclerosis were children and adolescents between about 6 and 15 years of age. Libraries were prepared through PCR. The sequencing machine was an Illumina HiSeq 2500. To reduce PCR and sequencing biases, unique molecular identifiers were incorporated into the TCR beta cDNA libraries. Some 500,000 cDNA molecules were obtained per 1 to 10 million input T cells, so each molecule approximated one T cell. The same protocol used for the earlier healthy control dataset was applied to prepare and sequence the patient libraries. Within a given batch, samples were prepared together, multiplexed and sequenced on the same HiSeq lane. In the paper's pipeline: Raw barcoded reads were processed with MIGEC, and single-read molecular identifier groups were discarded before consensus assembly and CDR3 extraction. VDJtools was used for post-analysis of the clonotype tables, and diversity was normalized by down-sampling every dataset to the size of the smallest sample. In repertoire overlap clustering, CDR3 amino acid sequences, but not nucleotide sequences, were matched to correct batch-related cross-sample contamination. Using fastp trimming at Q25 and MiXCR clonotype assembly, TCRdb reanalyzed the public sequencing data and kept in-frame beta chains. Under each unique CDR3 protein, matching rows form one entry showing the most common genes and DNA. These V and J calls are TCRdb output, not the study's own analysis. For this sample the table gives approximately 690,000 distinct CDR3 sequences, of which over 45% were detected only once. The top ten hold around 11% of the sample.

The sequencing sample was made of blood. The receptor was derived from a girl aged 2-10 years with multiple sclerosis. The chain employs TRBV7-6 and TRBJ2-6, with a tentative D gene TRBD1 over 5 matching bases. CDR3 sequence: CASSPFRAGGANVLTF. The nucleotide sequence reads as follows: TGTGCCAGCAGCCCATTCAGGGCAGGCGGGGCCAACGTCCTGACTTTC.